The 24 T cell receptor beta chains below come from one sample, sequenced in a study of neurological immune-mediated disorders (dated by TCRdb to the late 2010s). The sample's time point label is to be understood as: longitudinal time-point 3. The library was produced with 5' RACE. The reads were generated on an Illumina HiSeq 2500. The public reads were reanalyzed by TCRdb: fastp trimming at Q25, MiXCR alignment, in-frame beta chains only. Entries are consolidated by CDR3 protein sequence, retaining the most common genes and DNA. The sample profile shows around 49,000 distinct CDR3 sequences; about 13% of them were found once. The ten largest clones represent roughly 10% of the sample. The sample comprised PBMCs. All receptors come from a male donor with HTLV-1-associated myelopathy (HAM/TSP).

This clonotype was observed at least ten times. CDR3: CASSFMGTSAPYEQYF. CDR3 bases: TGTGCCAGCAGCTTTATGGGGACTAGTGCACCCTACGAGCAGTACTTC. The chain recombines TRBV11-1 with TRBJ2-7, with 8 bases fitting TRBD2. Germline CDR1 and CDR2: SGHAT and FQDESV (reference sequence). This CDR3 has 16 amino acids. Trimming removed 3 bases from V and 2 bases from J; junction bases left unmatched: 9.

This clonotype was observed at least ten times. The chain is built from TRBV5-1 and TRBJ2-6; 7 bases match TRBD1. Germline trimming cut 2 bases from V and 4 bases from J; bases unmatched to any gene: 3. Germline CDR1 and CDR2: SGHRS and YFSETQ. This CDR3 has 15 residues. The CDR3 DNA sequence: TGCGCCAGCAGCTTACAGGGGTCCGGGGCCAACGTCCTGACTTTC. It translates to CASSLQGSGANVLTF.

This clonotype was observed at least ten times. CDR3 DNA: TGCGCCAGCAGGAGACTCCCTTATAGCAATCAGCCCCAGCATTTT. The encoded protein is CASRRLPYSNQPQHF. This chain joins TRBV5-1 and TRBJ1-5; no reliable D call. The CDR3 covers 15 residues. Germline V gene sequence: CDR1 SGHRS, CDR2 YFSETQ. V shed 5 bases and J shed 0 bases, with 12 bases lying between them.

This clonotype has at least ten counts. The chain couples TRBV20-1 to TRBJ1-1; D possibly corresponds to TRBD1 (6 bases). Germline CDR1 is DFQATT and CDR2 is SNEGSKA (reference sequence). CDR3 length equals 13 residues. V was trimmed by 5 bases and J by 0 bases, leaving 10 bases between them. In nucleotides, the CDR3 is TGCAGTGCTGCGGGGGGCCTGAACACTGAAGCTTTCTTT. Amino acid sequence: CSAAGGLNTEAFF.

Notes on this clonotype: A read error is possible here, since a much larger clone lies one base away. The chain employs TRBV10-3 and TRBJ1-1, with D possibly TRBD1 on 5 matching bases. Between the trimmed V and J ends, which lost 5 bases and 6 bases, there was a span of 13 bases. CDR1 and CDR2 (germline): ENHRY, SYGVKD. This CDR3 has 13 amino acids. CDR3 nucleotides: TGTGCCATCAGTACCTACAGGTACTCTGAAGCTTTCTTT. Translated, it gives CAISTYRYSEAFF.

The gene calls are TRBV3-1 and TRBJ2-7; the D is unclear. Germline values: CDR1 LGHDT, CDR2 YNNKEL (reference sequence). The V end was cut by 1 base, the J end by 2 bases, with 3 bases between. The CDR3 covers 12 residues. CDR3 sequence reads: CASSQVTYEQYF. The CDR3 DNA reads TGTGCCAGCAGCCAAGTAACCTACGAGCAGTACTTC.

This clonotype was recorded at least ten times. The CDR3 DNA is TGCGCCAGCAGCTTGACGACAGAGAACACTGAAGCTTTCTTT. It encodes CASSLTTENTEAFF. This sequence joins TRBV5-1 and TRBJ1-1; the D gene is possibly TRBD1 (5 bases). V gave up 1 base and J gave up 1 base, with 8 bases separating them. There are 14 residues in the CDR3. Germline CDR1 SGHRS, CDR2 YFSETQ.

Comments on this clonotype: A much larger clone differs by one base, so this may be a read error. The chain carries TRBV18 and TRBJ2-5, with unresolved D. Germline CDR1 and CDR2: KGHSH and LQKENI. The CDR3 consists of 13 residues. The CDR3 DNA reads TGTGCCAGCTCATCGAACCCTGGAGAGACCCAGAACTTC. This encodes CASSSNPGETQNF.

This clonotype has a count of ten or more. CDR3 residues: CASSSDGQGNSPLHF. The CDR3 nucleotides read TGCGCCAGCAGCTCGGATGGACAGGGTAATTCACCCCTCCACTTT. The V gene is TRBV5-1, the J gene TRBJ1-6, with 8 bases identical to TRBD1. The CDR3 covers 15 residues. Germline lookup yields CDR1 SGHRS and CDR2 YFSETQ. J was trimmed by 6 bases and V by 3 bases; bases with no gene match: 5.

This clonotype was counted at least ten times. The rearrangement joins TRBV12-3 or TRBV12-4 to TRBJ1-5; no clear D gene. Trimming stripped 3 bases from V and 0 bases from J, with 3 bases between. The CDR3 sequence is 13 residues long. This CDR3 reads CASSFTSNQPQHF. CDR3 in DNA: TGTGCCAGCAGTTTCACTAGCAATCAGCCCCAGCATTTT.

The chain recombines TRBV11-2 with TRBJ2-7; TRBD2 might be the D (5 bases). The V and J ends lost 2 bases and 2 bases respectively, with 7 bases between them. CDR3 length equals 13 residues. In germline, CDR1 is SGHAT, CDR2 FQNNGV. CDR3 nucleotide sequence: TGTGCCAGCAGCTTACCGGGGACCTACGAGCAGTACTTC. It translates to CASSLPGTYEQYF.

Many counts were recorded for this clonotype. The V gene is TRBV3-1, the J gene TRBJ2-1; the D call may be TRBD1 or TRBD2 (5 bases each). The V end lost 4 bases, the J end lost 4 bases, and 14 bases lay between the germline ends. Looked up from germline, CDR1 is LGHDT and CDR2 is YNNKEL (reference sequence). This CDR3 is 15 amino acids long. In DNA form, the CDR3 reads TGTGCCAGCAGCCCTGTGGTGGGGGTGTACAATGAGCAGTTCTTC. Its translation: CASSPVVGVYNEQFF.

This clonotype was seen many times. The J gene is TRBJ1-2, the V gene TRBV7-2; 7 positions match TRBD1. Germline CDR1 SGHTA, CDR2 FQGNSA. Unmatched junction bases numbered 6, after V lost 3 bases and J lost 8 bases. CDR3 length equals 13 residues. The CDR3 loop is CASSLTGPEGYTF. The DNA for the CDR3 is TGTGCCAGCAGCTTGACAGGGCCCGAGGGCTACACCTTC.

This clonotype showed up just a few times. The CDR3 protein is CARRGRASGWTGELFF. The DNA for the CDR3 is TGTGCCAGGAGGGGCCGGGCCTCAGGTTGGACCGGGGAGCTGTTTTTT. This chain uses TRBV5-8 with TRBJ2-2; the D gene could be TRBD1 or TRBD2 (5 bases each). The CDR3 has 16 amino acids. Germline V lookup: CDR1 SGHTS, CDR2 YDEGEE. Trimming took 8 bases from V and 5 from J, leaving 22 bases between them.

This clonotype has ten or more counts. The V and J genes are TRBV28 and TRBJ1-5; 8 bases fit TRBD1. The junction had 4 bases not matched to a gene; V was cut back by 2 bases and J by 4 bases. The CDR3 is made up of 15 amino acids. In germline, CDR1 is MDHEN, CDR2 SYDVKM. The CDR3 DNA sequence: TGTGCCAGCAGTTTACGGACAGGGTGGAATCAGCCCCAGCATTTT. Protein product: CASSLRTGWNQPQHF. Full variable domain (outside the CDR3, taken from reference TRBV28 and TRBJ1-5): DVKVTQSSRYLVKRTGEKVFLECVQDMDHENMFWYRQDPGLGLRLIYFSYDVKMKEKGDIPEGYSVSREKKERFSLILESASTNQTSMYLCASSLRTGWNQPQHFGDGTRLSIL.

This clonotype was counted many times. The chain carries TRBV12-3 or TRBV12-4 and TRBJ1-1; D is ambiguous. This CDR3 spans 14 amino acids. The V end lost 6 bases, the J end lost 2 bases, and 13 bases lay between the germline ends. This chain's CDR3 is CASSTGRGNTEAFF. CDR3 DNA sequence: TGTGCCAGCAGCACTGGGAGAGGCAACACTGAAGCTTTCTTT.

This clonotype was seen ten or more times. The chain is built from TRBV6-5 and TRBJ2-1; 8 nucleotides line up with TRBD2. In germline, CDR1 is MNHEY, CDR2 SVGAGI. The CDR3 sequence is 15 residues long. The ends lost 3 bases at V and 4 bases at J; junction bases unmatched: 5. CDR3 sequence (DNA): TGTGCCAGCAGTTATGTCGGCGGGGGGTACAATGAGCAGTTCTTC. This codes for CASSYVGGGYNEQFF.

In its sample, this clonotype was seen many times. The chain couples TRBV20-1 to TRBJ1-6; no firm D call. The CDR3 sequence is 14 residues long. Germline V lookup: CDR1 DFQATT, CDR2 SNEGSKA (reference sequence). V lost 5 bases, J lost 5 bases, and 13 bases lay in between. CDR3 residues: CSAPGRADNSPLHF. The CDR3 nucleotides are TGCAGTGCTCCCGGTAGGGCGGATAATTCACCCCTCCACTTT.

This chain joins TRBV5-5 and TRBJ2-2; D gene uncertain. Germline assignment: CDR1 SGHKS and CDR2 YYEKEE (reference sequence). The V and J ends lost 2 bases and 1 base respectively, with 12 bases between them. The CDR3 totals 16 residues. CDR3 region: CASSFSESRNTGELFF. CDR3 sequence (DNA): TGTGCCAGCAGCTTCTCCGAGAGTAGGAACACCGGGGAGCTGTTTTTT.

This clonotype was counted many times. This chain uses TRBV20-1 with TRBJ2-1; TRBD2 matches 9 bases. With 0 bases clipped from V and 7 bases from J, the junction kept 10 bases outside the gene matches. There are 16 residues in the CDR3. CDR1 and CDR2 (germline): DFQATT, SNEGSKA (reference sequence). The CDR3 region has the DNA TGCAGTGCTAGAGATAGCGGGGGCCCCCCAAGGAATGAGCAGTTCTTC. Protein product: CSARDSGGPPRNEQFF.

Relative to its sample, this clonotype is medium-sized. DNA of the CDR3: TGTGCCAGCAGTGCCGGGACAGGGCTGTGGGAGCAGTACTTC. Translation gives CASSAGTGLWEQYF. The genes are TRBV27 and TRBJ2-7, with 9 positions matching TRBD1. The CDR3 has 14 residues. V lost 5 bases to trimming and J lost 7 bases; unmatched junction nucleotides: 9. Germline V lookup: CDR1 MNHEY, CDR2 SMNVEV (reference sequence).

There are many counts of this clonotype. This chain links TRBV12-3 or TRBV12-4 with TRBJ1-1; D not resolved. The V end lost 7 bases, the J end lost 0 bases, and 15 bases lay between the germline ends. The CDR3 has 15 residues. Here the CDR3 reads CASITSTVMNTEAFF. CDR3 DNA: TGTGCCAGCATCACAAGTACGGTTATGAACACTGAAGCTTTCTTT.

This clonotype was counted ten times or more. J is TRBJ1-2 and V is TRBV15; TRBD1 aligns across 11 bases. Germline CDR1 is LNHNV and CDR2 is YYDKDF (reference sequence). With V trimmed by 0 bases and J by 6 bases, 15 bases remained unmatched. The CDR3 length is 19 residues. CDR3 sequence: CATSRDGTGGVLGKDGYTF. The CDR3 DNA reads as TGTGCCACCAGCAGAGATGGGACAGGGGGTGTTTTGGGGAAGGATGGCTACACCTTC.

In this sample, this clonotype turned up many times. The chain has TRBV5-1 and TRBJ2-3; 9 nucleotides align to TRBD1. V shed 3 bases, J shed 3 bases, and the junction held 5 bases outside the gene matches. The CDR3 contains 15 residues. Germline CDR1 is SGHRS and CDR2 is YFSETQ. The CDR3 DNA follows: TGCGCCAGCAGCTCGGGGACAGGGACAACAGATACGCAGTATTTT. It specifies CASSSGTGTTDTQYF.